This T cell receptor (beta chain) originates from a study of blood T cell repertoires in COVID-19. Study at large: Material from acute and convalescent COVID-19 was sourced from the United States, Italy and Spain. PBMCs, B-cell-depleted T cells, or T cells were the source of the cDNA or gDNA that made up the material.

The germline CDR1 and CDR2 sequences are SGHRS and YFSETQ. The CDR3 is 14 amino acids. With 4 bases clipped from V and 8 bases from J, the junction kept 6 bases outside the gene matches. TCRdb's table, derived via immunoSEQ multiplex PCR, lists solely in-frame clones and lacks some. The repertoire holds approximately 350,000 clones, about 90% seen once, with more than 5.5% in the top ten. Input material: peripheral blood. This chain links TRBV5-1 with TRBJ1-1; 12 nucleotides agree with TRBD1. This TCR was sampled from a woman aged 70-85 years with COVID-19, enrolled during active disease. CDR3 region: CASSLGTGGKEAFF. Here the CDR3 DNA reads TGCGCCAGCAGCCTCGGGACAGGGGGCAAAGAAGCTTTCTTT.